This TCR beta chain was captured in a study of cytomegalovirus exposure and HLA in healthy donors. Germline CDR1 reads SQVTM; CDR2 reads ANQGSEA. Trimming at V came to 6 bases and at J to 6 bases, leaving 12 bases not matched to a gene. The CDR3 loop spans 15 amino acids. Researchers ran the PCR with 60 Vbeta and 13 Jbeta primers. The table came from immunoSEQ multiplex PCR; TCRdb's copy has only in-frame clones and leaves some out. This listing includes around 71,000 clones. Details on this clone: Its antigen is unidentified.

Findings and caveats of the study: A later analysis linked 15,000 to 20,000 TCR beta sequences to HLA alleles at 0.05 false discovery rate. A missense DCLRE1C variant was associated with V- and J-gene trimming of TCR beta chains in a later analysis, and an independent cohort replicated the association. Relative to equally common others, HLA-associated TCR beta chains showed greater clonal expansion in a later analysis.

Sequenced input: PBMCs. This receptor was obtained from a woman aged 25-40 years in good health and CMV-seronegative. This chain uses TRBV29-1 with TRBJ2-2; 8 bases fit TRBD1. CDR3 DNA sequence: TGCAGCGTCCGTGACGGGACAGGAGGCCCCGGGGAGCTGTTTTTT. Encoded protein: CSVRDGTGGPGELFF.